Listed here are 28 T cell receptor beta chains from one sample, sequenced in a study of cytomegalovirus exposure and HLA in healthy donors. Primers: 60 Vbeta forward and 13 Jbeta reverse. Here immunoSEQ multiplex PCR was the method, and the copy in TCRdb shows in-frame clones only, minus some. The table has approximately 190,000 clones, about nine tenths seen once; the top ten hold approximately 1.1%. Sequenced: PBMCs. The receptor set was obtained from a boy aged 2 to 10 in good health and CMV-seronegative.

CDR3 in amino acids: CASFSLGGSSTDTQYF. CDR3 sequence (DNA): TGTGCCAGCTTCTCCCTTGGCGGCTCTAGCACAGATACGCAGTATTTT. The J gene is TRBJ2-3, the V gene TRBV27; D call uncertain. The CDR3 contains 16 residues. CDR1 is MNHEY, CDR2 SMNVEV, per germline (reference sequence). With 8 bases removed from V and 0 bases from J, the gap between germline ends came to 18 bases.

V gene TRBV6-5 combines with J gene TRBJ1-2; unclear D gene. With 6 bases removed from V and 8 bases from J, the gap between germline ends came to 19 bases. Germline CDR1 is MNHEY and CDR2 is SVGAGI. The CDR3 spans 14 residues. The CDR3 DNA is TGTGCCAGCAGGAAAGCCGAGCGTCTGGAGGGCTACACCTTC. Protein sequence: CASRKAERLEGYTF.

This clone has more than one count but fewer than ten. This chain connects TRBV21-1 to TRBJ2-7; TRBD1, the D gene given by the table, was not confirmed from the DNA. TRBV21-1 constitutes a pseudogene. This CDR3 has 17 residues. CDR3 DNA sequence: TGTGCCAGCAGCTCCGTCTGGCGAGACGGACAGCCCTACGAGCAGTACTTC. Translation gives CASSSVWRDGQPYEQYF.

The rearrangement links TRBV16 to TRBJ2-7; D gene uncertain. Germline CDR1 KGHSY, CDR2 FQNENV. Trimming stripped 1 base from V and 3 bases from J, with 7 bases between. The CDR3 is 13 residues long. DNA of the CDR3: TGTGCCAGCAGCCAATACAGCAACTACGAGCAGTACTTC. Translating it yields CASSQYSNYEQYF.

The rearrangement links TRBV28 to TRBJ2-1; 9 bases map to TRBD1. The germline CDR1 and CDR2 sequences are MDHEN and SYDVKM. V dropped 8 bases and J dropped 4; count of bases not matched to a gene: 9. This CDR3 has 15 residues. This CDR3 is CASGLFGQGYNEQFF. CDR3 coding DNA: TGTGCCAGCGGCTTATTTGGACAGGGGTACAATGAGCAGTTCTTC.

This chain links TRBV28 with TRBJ2-7, with D maybe TRBD1 (6 bases). The CDR3 totals 14 residues. V lost 7 bases to trimming and J lost 3 bases, with 16 bases between them. Germline V gene data show CDR1 as MDHEN and CDR2 as SYDVKM. The DNA of the CDR3 is TGTGCCAGCAACAGTCGGGGACACCTCTACGAGCAGTACTTC. It encodes CASNSRGHLYEQYF.

This sequence joins TRBV28 and TRBJ2-7; no clear D gene. V lost 6 bases and J lost 0, with 15 bases in between. Germline V gene sequence: CDR1 MDHEN, CDR2 SYDVKM. The CDR3 totals 15 residues. The CDR3 loop reads CASSPNRYSSYEQYF. CDR3 bases: TGTGCCAGCAGCCCAAATAGGTACAGCTCCTACGAGCAGTACTTC.

The V gene is TRBV2, the J gene TRBJ2-6, with D possibly matching TRBD1 (6 bases). Germline loops: CDR1 SNHLY, CDR2 FYNNEI. The V end was cut by 6 bases, the J end by 2 bases, with 14 bases between. The CDR3 sequence is 16 residues long. CDR3 sequence (DNA): TGTGCCAGCAGGACCACAGGGAGTCCTGGGGCCAACGTCCTGACTTTC. Its protein is CASRTTGSPGANVLTF.

The sample holds one count of this clone. J is TRBJ2-5 and V is TRBV5-4; tentative D call: TRBD2 (5 bases). This CDR3 contains 14 residues. Germline CDR1 is SGHNT and CDR2 is YYREEE (reference sequence). V lost 1 base, J lost 5 bases, and 12 bases lay in between. The CDR3 nucleotides are TGTGCCAGCAGCTTGTCGGGGTCTGGGGAGACCCAGTACTTC. Translation gives CASSLSGSGETQYF.

This chain joins TRBV2 and TRBJ2-5; 14 nucleotides align to TRBD2. The V gene end was trimmed by 7 bases and the J gene end by 5 bases; junction bases not matched to a gene: 6. Germline V gene lookup returns CDR1 SNHLY and CDR2 FYNNEI. The CDR3 sequence is 15 residues long. CDR3 sequence (DNA): TGTGCCAGCAAGGGGACTAGCGGGAGAGGTGAGACCCAGTACTTC. Its translation: CASKGTSGRGETQYF.

V is TRBV7-3 and J is TRBJ1-1; D not resolved. V lost 5 bases, J lost 0 bases, and 7 bases lay in between. Germline V gives CDR1 SGHTA, CDR2 FQGTGA. CDR3 length: 13 amino acids. CDR3 nucleotide sequence: TGTGCCAGCAGCGCTACAGTGAACACTGAAGCTTTCTTT. Amino acid sequence: CASSATVNTEAFF.

V gene TRBV6-1 combines with J gene TRBJ2-2, with TRBD2 matching over 13 bases. The CDR3 totals 17 residues. The germline CDR1 and CDR2 sequences are MNHNS and SASEGT. J was trimmed by 5 bases and V by 4 bases; bases with no gene match: 7. The DNA of the CDR3 is TGTGCCAGCAGTGTATGGACTAGCGGGAGCGGAACCGGGGAGCTGTTTTTT. This encodes CASSVWTSGSGTGELFF.

The chain combines TRBV6-1 with TRBJ2-5, with TRBD1 identical over 7 bases. Trimming at V came to 2 bases and at J to 5 bases, leaving 11 bases not matched to a gene. The CDR3 is made up of 16 amino acids. The germline CDR1 and CDR2 sequences are MNHNS and SASEGT. The CDR3 sequence is CASSEHTGEVGETQYF. CDR3 bases: TGTGCCAGCAGTGAACACACAGGGGAAGTGGGGGAGACCCAGTACTTC.

The chain employs TRBV9 and TRBJ1-2; D is unclear. V lost 4 bases and J lost 8, with 15 bases in between. Germline values: CDR1 SGDLS, CDR2 YYNGEE. The CDR3 covers 13 residues. CDR3 DNA: TGTGCCAGCAGCCCCGAGGGTATGCGAGGCTACACCTTC. Amino acid sequence: CASSPEGMRGYTF. Using reference TRBV9 and TRBJ1-2 for the parts outside the CDR3, the full variable domain is DSGVTQTPKHLITATGQRVTLRCSPRSGDLSVYWYQQSLDQGLQFLIQYYNGEERAKGNILERFSAQQFPDLHSELNLSSLELGDSALYFCASSPEGMRGYTFGSGTRLTVV.

The chain carries TRBV28 and TRBJ1-1; D remains unclear. The CDR3 extends over 12 amino acids. The V end was cut by 2 bases, the J end by 11 bases, with 12 bases between. From germline, CDR1 is MDHEN and CDR2 SYDVKM. The CDR3 here is CASSLRGLKAFF. The CDR3 DNA reads TGTGCCAGCAGTTTACGGGGTTTGAAGGCTTTCTTT.

The CDR3: CASSQWDRMNSNQPQHF. CDR3 DNA: TGCGCCAGCAGTCAATGGGACAGGATGAATAGCAATCAGCCCCAGCATTTT. The chain uses TRBV23-1 and TRBJ1-5, with 8 bases lining up with TRBD1. TRBV23-1 is identified as an open reading frame with a role that is uncertain. The V gene end was trimmed by 1 base and the J gene end by 0 bases; junction bases not matched to a gene: 5. The length of the CDR3 is 17 residues.

The rearrangement uses TRBV6-1 and TRBJ1-1; no definite D call. The V gene's germline CDR1 is MNHNS and CDR2 SASEGT. This CDR3 is built from 14 residues. Trimming left V 6 bases short and J 4 bases short, with 15 bases between. The CDR3 region has the DNA TGTGCCAGCAGCGGCCGAAGTTCAGGCACTGAAGCTTTCTTT. It codes for CASSGRSSGTEAFF.

V and J are TRBV11-2 and TRBJ2-7; 7 bases map to TRBD2. The J segment lost 6 bases and the V segment lost 2 bases, leaving 7 bases of the junction unmatched. CDR3 length: 14 residues. The germline V gene encodes CDR1 SGHAT and CDR2 FQNNGV. The DNA for the CDR3 is TGTGCCAGCAGCTTAAGCGGGACGGCTGGCGAGCAGTACTTC. Its translation: CASSLSGTAGEQYF.

J is TRBJ2-5 and V is TRBV6-5; 10 bases are shared with TRBD2. V shed 4 bases, J shed 3 bases, and the junction held 2 bases outside the gene matches. Germline V gene sequence: CDR1 MNHEY, CDR2 SVGAGI. The CDR3 is made up of 14 amino acids. CDR3 bases: TGTGCCAGCAGTTTTGGACTAGCGGAAGAGACCCAGTACTTC. Amino acids: CASSFGLAEETQYF.

The chain couples TRBV7-8 to TRBJ2-5; D might be TRBD2 (7 bases). Trimming left V 2 bases short and J 9 bases short, with 10 bases between. In germline, CDR1 is SGHVS, CDR2 FQNEAQ. This CDR3 is 12 amino acids long. CDR3 nucleotide sequence: TGTGCCAGCAGCTTATTGGGGGGGCCCCAGTACTTC. Residues: CASSLLGGPQYF. The entire variable domain, with the rest obtained from reference TRBV7-8 and TRBJ2-5, is as follows: GAGVSQSPRYKVAKRGQDVALRCDPISGHVSLFWYQQALGQGPEFLTYFQNEAQLDKSGLPSDRFFAERPEGSVSTLKIQRTQQEDSAVYLCASSLLGGPQYFGPGTRLLVL.

The chain employs TRBV15 and TRBJ2-2; 8 bases align to TRBD2. The CDR3 length is 15 residues. Germline V gene sequence: CDR1 LNHNV, CDR2 YYDKDF (reference sequence). V shed 3 bases, J shed 6 bases, and the junction held 6 bases outside the gene matches. The CDR3 sequence is CATSRERGSSGELFF. For the CDR3, the DNA is TGTGCCACCAGCAGGGAGCGGGGGAGTTCCGGGGAGCTGTTTTTT.

The V call is TRBV7-2, the J call TRBJ2-7; the match to TRBD1 covers 8 bases. Germline V gene lookup returns CDR1 SGHTA and CDR2 FQGNSA. With 5 bases clipped from V and 2 bases from J, the junction kept 8 bases outside the gene matches. CDR3 length equals 15 residues. CDR3 sequence: CASSTRQGLAYEQYF. The CDR3 DNA is TGTGCCAGCAGCACGCGACAGGGGCTAGCCTACGAGCAGTACTTC.

The CDR3, as DNA: TGTGCCATCCCTGGGCAGCCGAACACCGGGGAGCTGTTTTTT. This translates into CAIPGQPNTGELFF. V gene TRBV10-3 combines with J gene TRBJ2-2, with unresolved D. Looked up from germline, CDR1 is ENHRY and CDR2 is SYGVKD. V was trimmed by 8 bases and J by 0 bases, leaving 10 bases between them. The CDR3 is made up of 14 amino acids.

This clone has more than one count but fewer than ten. The chain is built from TRBV5-1 and TRBJ1-1, with 7 bases matching TRBD1. This CDR3 has 13 amino acids. From germline, CDR1 is SGHRS and CDR2 YFSETQ. V lost 4 bases, J lost 7 bases, and 7 bases stayed unmatched. The CDR3 DNA reads as TGCGCCAGCAGCACACCGACAGGGCTTGAAGCTTTCTTT. Encoded protein: CASSTPTGLEAFF.

The rearrangement links TRBV10-3 to TRBJ2-7, with TRBD2 identical over 9 bases. V dropped 4 bases and J dropped 5; count of bases not matched to a gene: 9. Germline CDR1 ENHRY, CDR2 SYGVKD. This CDR3 comprises 15 residues. For the CDR3, the DNA is TGTGCCATCAGTGCCTTGGGACTAGCCACCCACGAGCAGTACTTC. This translates into CAISALGLATHEQYF.

CDR3 protein: CASRAKRSYNEQFF. The CDR3 coding sequence is TGTGCCAGCAGGGCTAAGCGCTCCTACAATGAGCAGTTCTTC. The genes are TRBV28 and TRBJ2-1, with D uncertain. With 6 bases removed from V and 0 bases from J, the gap between germline ends came to 9 bases. The CDR3 is made up of 14 amino acids. The germline gives CDR1 MDHEN, CDR2 SYDVKM.

This clone occurred a few times. The chain combines TRBV6-5 with TRBJ2-2; tentative D call: TRBD1 (5 bases). The germline V and J ends were trimmed by 7 bases and 3 bases, with 12 bases remaining between them. The CDR3 has 14 amino acids. Germline V gene sequence: CDR1 MNHEY, CDR2 SVGAGI. Here the CDR3 reads CASNQGGYTGELFF. The CDR3, as DNA: TGTGCCAGCAATCAGGGCGGATACACCGGGGAGCTGTTTTTT.

V gene TRBV4-1 combines with J gene TRBJ1-1; D is perhaps TRBD1 (6 bases). V lost 1 base and J lost 6, with 15 bases in between. The CDR3 is 15 amino acids. Germline V gene lookup returns CDR1 MGHRA and CDR2 YSYEKL. The CDR3 region is CASSQAPTGGAEAFF. CDR3 bases: TGCGCCAGCAGCCAAGCACCGACAGGAGGTGCTGAAGCTTTCTTT.